These 12 T cell receptor beta chains share one sample of origin, sequenced in a study of cytomegalovirus exposure and HLA in healthy donors. The PCR was carried out with 60 Vbeta primers and 13 Jbeta primers. The table came from immunoSEQ multiplex PCR; TCRdb's copy has only in-frame clones and leaves some out. In the table there are 150,000 to 200,000 clones, over 70% of which are singletons. Specimen: PBMCs. The receptors come from a woman aged 25 to 39 in good health and CMV-seronegative.

V and J are TRBV5-1 and TRBJ2-1; maybe TRBD1 (6 bases). The germline CDR1 and CDR2 sequences are SGHRS and YFSETQ. The CDR3 is 14 amino acids. The ends were cut back, 4 bases at V and 5 bases at J, with 13 bases in the middle. CDR3 protein: CASSPGQSHNEQFF. The CDR3 DNA sequence: TGCGCCAGCAGCCCCGGACAGTCACACAATGAGCAGTTCTTC.

This clone turned up a few times. This chain uses TRBV6-5 with TRBJ2-2; a weak D match, TRBD1 (6 bases). V gave up 2 bases and J gave up 6 bases, with 13 bases separating them. The CDR3 consists of 15 residues. Germline lookup yields CDR1 MNHEY and CDR2 SVGAGI. DNA of the CDR3: TGTGCCAGCAGTTACCCCCCAGGGGTTGCCGGGGAGCTGTTTTTT. It yields the protein CASSYPPGVAGELFF.

The chain has TRBV5-1 and TRBJ2-1; 7 nucleotides align to TRBD2. V shed 5 bases and J 10 bases; nucleotides not matched to a gene: 6. The CDR3 loop spans 12 amino acids. Looked up from germline, CDR1 is SGHRS and CDR2 is YFSETQ. For the CDR3, the DNA is TGCGCCAGCAGTCACACTAGCGAGGAGCAGTTCTTC. Translating it yields CASSHTSEEQFF.

V is TRBV7-6 and J is TRBJ2-7; 10 nucleotides align to TRBD1. Unmatched junction bases numbered 7, after V lost 5 bases and J lost 6 bases. From germline, CDR1 is SGHVS and CDR2 FNYEAQ. The CDR3 is 14 amino acids. CDR3 protein: CASSAAGTGVEQYF. CDR3 coding DNA: TGTGCCAGCAGCGCCGCCGGGACAGGGGTCGAGCAGTACTTC.

V is TRBV6-1 and J is TRBJ1-6; no clear D. Germline V gene lookup returns CDR1 MNHNS and CDR2 SASEGT. This CDR3 has 14 residues. The V end lost 4 bases, the J end lost 1 base, and 5 bases lay between the germline ends. The CDR3 bases are TGTGCCAGCAGTGGAACTTCCTATAATTCACCCCTCCACTTT. Translating gives CASSGTSYNSPLHF.

The chain uses TRBV4-1 and TRBJ1-6; 7 positions match TRBD1. Trimming removed 1 base from V and 8 bases from J; junction bases left unmatched: 11. The germline CDR1 and CDR2 sequences are MGHRA and YSYEKL. CDR3 length: 17 amino acids. The DNA for the CDR3 is TGCGCCAGCAGCCAAGTCACGACAGGGTTTGGCGATTCACCCCTCCACTTT. This encodes CASSQVTTGFGDSPLHF.

The chain carries TRBV18 and TRBJ1-2; no clear D. The CDR3 extends over 16 amino acids. From germline, CDR1 is KGHSH and CDR2 LQKENI. Trimming took 6 bases from V and 5 from J, leaving 22 bases between them. The CDR3 sequence: CASSNRGYGSSYGYTF. In DNA form, the CDR3 reads TGTGCCAGCTCGAACCGAGGTTACGGGAGCTCTTATGGCTACACCTTC.

The sample holds a few counts of this clone. J is TRBJ1-5 and V is TRBV30, with D maybe TRBD1 (6 bases). V gave up 1 base and J gave up 5 bases, with 9 bases separating them. Germline loops: CDR1 GTSNPN, CDR2 SVGIG (reference sequence). The CDR3 loop spans 13 amino acids. The CDR3 reads CAWSDGGDQPQHF. As DNA, the CDR3 is TGTGCCTGGAGTGATGGGGGCGATCAGCCCCAGCATTTT.

The gene calls are TRBV12-5 and TRBJ1-3; D may be TRBD1 (5 bases). CDR1 and CDR2 from the germline V gene are LGHNT and FRNRAP. The CDR3 runs 13 residues. Trimming took 1 base from V and 9 from J, leaving 10 bases between them. The CDR3 is CASGLDGGGTIYF. CDR3 bases: TGTGCTAGTGGTTTGGACGGGGGAGGCACCATATATTTT. Using reference TRBV12-5 and TRBJ1-3 for the parts outside the CDR3, the full variable domain is DARVTQTPRHKVTEMGQEVTMRCQPILGHNTVFWYRQTMMQGLELLAYFRNRAPLDDSGMPKDRFSAEMPDATLATLKIQPSEPRDSAVYFCASGLDGGGTIYFGEGSWLTVV.

The rearrangement uses TRBV5-1 and TRBJ2-3, with a tentative D call TRBD1 (6 bases). Germline V lookup: CDR1 SGHRS, CDR2 YFSETQ. Trimming removed 4 bases from V and 4 bases from J, with 22 bases in between. The CDR3 loop spans 17 amino acids. CDR3 sequence: CASSAMGAAEEADTQYF. The CDR3 nucleotides are TGCGCCAGCAGCGCAATGGGGGCGGCCGAAGAGGCAGATACGCAGTATTTT.

The chain uses TRBV5-5 and TRBJ1-5; 11 bases match TRBD1. Per germline, CDR1 SGHKS and CDR2 YYEKEE (reference sequence). V dropped 2 bases and J dropped 7; count of bases not matched to a gene: 5. The CDR3 has 15 residues. The DNA of the CDR3 is TGTGCCAGCAGCTTTGGACAGGGGGCTCGGCAGCCCCAGCATTTT. It is translated as CASSFGQGARQPQHF.

This clone was observed a handful of times. The chain employs TRBV18 and TRBJ1-1; D is perhaps TRBD1 (5 bases). Germline lookup yields CDR1 KGHSH and CDR2 LQKENI. Trimming shortened V by 2 bases and J by 6 bases, and 19 bases separated the two germline ends. The CDR3 is made up of 16 amino acids. The CDR3 loop reads CASSPVGGARMSEAFF. The CDR3 DNA follows: TGTGCCAGCTCACCAGTTGGAGGGGCGCGAATGTCTGAAGCTTTCTTT.